The rows below give T cell receptor beta chains drawn from one sample of a study of CD8 T cells in Susac syndrome. In TCRdb, the immunoSEQ multiplex PCR reads were re-called with MiXCR into one record per CDR3 protein. The sample records some 170,000 distinct CDR3 sequences, 85% to 95% being singletons. The sequencing sample was made of CD4+ T cells from PBMCs. Source of these receptors: a human donor in good health. Each CDR3 is given with its conserved first and last residue. The order of the fields is J gene, D gene, clone size, V gene, CDR3 DNA, CDR3 protein. The D gene is left open where the match is weak. Where a row states a size, it is once, few, many or the class of an expanded clone; other rows omit it.

TRBJ1-3 - - TRBV6-2/TRBV6-3 TGTGCCAGCAGTTACGGGGGAACTGGAAACACCATATATTTT CASSYGGTGNTIYF
TRBJ2-3 TRBD2 - TRBV24-1 TGTGCCACCAGTGACCGGGGGGGCCCAAATACGCAGTATTTT CATSDRGGPNTQYF
TRBJ2-5 - - TRBV7-3 TGTGCCAGCAGCTTAACGGGGGGCAGGGAGACCCAGTACTTC CASSLTGGRETQYF
TRBJ2-1 - - TRBV20-1 TGCAGTGCTGATCAGCATACCCTCTACAATGAGCAGTTCTTC CSADQHTLYNEQFF
TRBJ1-1 TRBD1 - TRBV30 TGTGCCTGGAGTCGTTCAGGGGGCGGCTTGACTGAAGCTTTCTTT CAWSRSGGGLTEAFF
TRBJ1-2 - - TRBV7-8 TGTGCCAGCAGCTTAGAGGGGTCCTCCTATGGCTACACCTTC CASSLEGSSYGYTF
TRBJ1-6 TRBD1 - TRBV10-2 TGCGCCAGCAGTGAGTCGGGGACAGGGAGTTCACCCCTCCACTTT CASSESGTGSSPLHF
TRBJ2-5 TRBD2 - TRBV15 TGTGCCACCAGCAGAGCTCTCTTAGCGGGGGGAACGGAGACCCAGTACTTC CATSRALLAGGTETQYF
TRBJ1-4 - once TRBV12-3/TRBV12-4 TGTGCCAGCAGTTTGGAGTTGGGCGGAGGACTGTTTTTT CASSLELGGGLFF
TRBJ2-5 - - TRBV29-1 TGCAGCGTTGAGTCCGGAGCTGAGACCCAGTACTTC CSVESGAETQYF
TRBJ2-7 - few TRBV12-3/TRBV12-4 TGTGCCAGCAGTTTCAGGGACGAGCAGTACTTC CASSFRDEQYF
TRBJ1-2 - - TRBV12-3/TRBV12-4 TGTGCCAGCAGCCTAGACAGAGTGAACTATGGCTACACCTTC CASSLDRVNYGYTF
TRBJ2-6 - - TRBV4-1 TGCGCCAGCAGCCAAGGCGTGTCGAGAGTTATCTCTGGGGCCAACGTCCTGACTTTC CASSQGVSRVISGANVLTF
TRBJ2-7 - - TRBV7-6 TGTGCCAGCAGATCGCCGACACAACCATACGAGCAGTACTTC CASRSPTQPYEQYF
TRBJ2-1 - once TRBV5-1 TGCGCCAGCAGCTTGGACCCAGGCTCCTACAATGAGCAGTTCTTC CASSLDPGSYNEQFF
TRBJ2-6 - - TRBV2 TGTGCCAGCAGTCGGGACTCTGGGGCCAACGTCCTGACTTTC CASSRDSGANVLTF
TRBJ1-2 - few TRBV11-2 TGTGCCAGCAGCTTGCTACAGGGAGGCTATGGCTACACCTTC CASSLLQGGYGYTF
TRBJ1-1 - - TRBV3-1 TGTGCCAGCAGCCAAGGCCCCCTTTTGGTATCGGCTTTCTTT CASSQGPLLVSAFF
TRBJ1-2 TRBD1 - TRBV6-5 TGTGCCAGCAACGCGAGGACAGGAGGCTATGGCTACACCTTC CASNARTGGYGYTF
TRBJ1-5 - - TRBV29-1 TGCAGCGTTATCAGTGTTGATCAGCCCCAGCATTTT CSVISVDQPQHF
TRBJ1-5 - once TRBV2 TGTGCCAGCACGACGGGAGATGGCAATCAGCCCCAGCATTTT CASTTGDGNQPQHF
TRBJ1-1 - - TRBV19 TGTGCCAGTAGTCCCCAAGACCCATTCGGCTGGACTGAAGCTTTCTTT CASSPQDPFGWTEAFF
TRBJ1-1 - once TRBV2 TGTGCCAGCACTTCAAGGGGGGCCCACACTGAAGCTTTCTTT CASTSRGAHTEAFF
TRBJ2-7 TRBD1 - TRBV7-9 TGTGCCAGCAGCTTAAACAGGGGGCTCTACGAGCAGTACTTC CASSLNRGLYEQYF
TRBJ1-6 - - TRBV6-4 TGTGCCAGCAGTGAAAATGGGGGCTCCAGGTCACCCCTCCACTTT CASSENGGSRSPLHF
TRBJ1-3 - - TRBV7-6 TGTGCCAGCAGTATACAGGGTGGCACCATATATTTT CASSIQGGTIYF
TRBJ1-2 TRBD1 - TRBV5-1 TGCGCCAGCAGCTTGGAGGGGGCGCTCTATGGCTACACCTTC CASSLEGALYGYTF
TRBJ1-2 TRBD1 - TRBV5-1 TGCGCCAGCAGCTCTACGGGACAGGGATTAACCGGCTACACCTTC CASSSTGQGLTGYTF
TRBJ1-2 - - TRBV20-1 TGCAGTGCTGGACTACAGGTCATTGGGTTGACGGGCTACACCTTC CSAGLQVIGLTGYTF
TRBJ1-1 TRBD1 - TRBV7-9 TGTGCCAGCAGCGGCAGCGGGACAGTGAACACTGAAGCTTTCTTT CASSGSGTVNTEAFF
TRBJ2-5 TRBD1 - TRBV20-1 TGCAGTGTCTTGGGACAGGGCGAAACCCAGTACTTC CSVLGQGETQYF
TRBJ1-1 TRBD1 - TRBV9 TGTGCCAGCAGCGTAGGGACAGGGGTCGAGACTGAAGCTTTCTTT CASSVGTGVETEAFF
TRBJ2-3 - - TRBV15 TGTGCCACCAGCGCACCCTGGGATACGCAGTATTTT CATSAPWDTQYF
TRBJ2-1 TRBD2 few TRBV6-5 TGTGCCAGCAGTCGGACTAGCGGGGGCAATGAGCAGTTCTTC CASSRTSGGNEQFF